This T cell receptor beta chain appears in the sequencing data of a study of T cells in localized non-small cell lung cancer. The CDR3 loop spans 15 amino acids. The germline V gene encodes CDR1 LNHNV and CDR2 YYDKDF (reference sequence). The junction had 5 bases not matched to a gene; V was cut back by 5 bases and J by 3 bases. TCRdb keeps only in-frame clones here, not all; method: immunoSEQ multiplex PCR. This table has 45,000 to 65,000 clones, 85% to 90% appearing once. Findings of the study overall: Highest T cell clonality was seen in uninvolved adjacent lung, surpassing that measured in tumor. Elevated circulating T cell density in blood was associated with longer overall survival. Sequencing was restricted to one tumor region; therefore, heterogeneity remains possible. Median about 56 top-100 tumor clones were shared with paired adjacent lung.

For this clone: Its antigen is undetermined.

The chain carries TRBV15 and TRBJ2-2; TRBD1 agrees at 8 bases. This TCR derives from a man between 35 and 75 years old with stage I squamous cell lung carcinoma. The specimen comprised peripheral blood, sampled before any cancer treatment. The CDR3 sequence: CATSFSGGYTGELFF. The CDR3 nucleotides read TGTGCCACCAGCTTCTCAGGGGGCTACACCGGGGAGCTGTTTTTT.